What follows are 5 T cell receptor beta chains derived from one specimen sequenced in a study of T cells in Graves' hyperthyroidism and ophthalmopathy. TCR beta CDR3 regions were amplified from RNA. In the first-round RT-PCR of the TCR CDR3, the HTBI primer set was used. MiXCR was run by TCRdb on the multiplex PCR reads, yielding one entry per CDR3 protein. The data hold about 350,000 distinct CDR3 sequences, with around 18% observed a single time. The sample comprised blood. All receptors come from a woman between 40 and 55 years old with Graves' ophthalmopathy.

The table lists this clonotype with a few counts. This chain links TRBV11-2 with TRBJ2-2, with a tentative D call TRBD1 (5 bases). The CDR3 covers 15 residues. CDR1 and CDR2 from the germline V gene are SGHAT and FQNNGV. V gave up 5 bases and J gave up 4 bases, with 14 bases separating them. The CDR3 loop is CASSGSTAFTGELFF. DNA of the CDR3: TGTGCCAGCAGCGGATCGACAGCCTTCACCGGGGAGCTGTTTTTT.

The table lists this clonotype with many counts. The chain links TRBV6-2 or TRBV6-3 to TRBJ2-4; 7 bases align to TRBD2. Germline V gives CDR1 MNHEY, CDR2 SVGEGT. The junction had 13 bases not matched to a gene; V was cut back by 2 bases and J by 0 bases. This CDR3 contains 19 residues. CDR3 residues: CASSYQRDHLELAKNIQYF. Here the CDR3 DNA reads TGTGCCAGCAGTTACCAGCGGGACCACCTAGAACTAGCCAAAAACATTCAGTACTTC.

This clonotype was counted ten times or more. This chain joins TRBV10-2 and TRBJ2-7, with unresolved D. Germline CDR1 reads WSHSY; CDR2 reads SAAADI. This CDR3 has 11 amino acids. The V gene lost 3 bases and the J gene lost 5 bases, with 5 bases spanning the gap. CDR3 residues: CASSESHEQYF. The CDR3, as DNA: TGCGCCAGCAGTGAAAGCCACGAGCAGTACTTC.

This clonotype has ten or more counts. This chain uses TRBV4-3 with TRBJ2-2, with D possibly TRBD1 on 7 matching bases. Germline V lookup: CDR1 LGHNA, CDR2 YSLEER. This CDR3 spans 18 amino acids. V was shortened by 1 base and J by 2 bases, with 17 bases between the two germline ends. CDR3 sequence reads: CASSQVLGGGINTGELFF. CDR3 coding DNA: TGCGCCAGCAGCCAAGTCTTAGGAGGGGGCATCAACACCGGGGAGCTGTTTTTT.

This clonotype was seen ten or more times. The V gene is TRBV6-5, the J gene TRBJ2-7; D ambiguous. The CDR3 spans 13 residues. V was pared by 7 bases and J by 6 bases, with 16 bases between. The germline V gene encodes CDR1 MNHEY and CDR2 SVGAGI. The CDR3 nucleotides are TGTGCCAGCAAAATTCCTGGTCGCTCCGAGCAGTACTTC. Protein product: CASKIPGRSEQYF.